One sample yielded the 8 T cell receptor beta chains listed below, sequenced in a study of blood T cell repertoires in COVID-19. Profiled with immunoSEQ multiplex PCR; TCRdb holds only in-frame clones, not every one. Of some 100,000 clones in the sample, about 83% were seen once. Sequencing was performed on peripheral blood. The source is a human donor in a cohort sampled during active COVID-19.

The chain is built from TRBV15 and TRBJ2-5, with a tentative D call TRBD1 (5 bases). Trimming pared 1 base from V and 4 bases from J, leaving 7 bases between. Germline lookup yields CDR1 LNHNV and CDR2 YYDKDF (reference sequence). The CDR3 length is 13 residues. CDR3 loop: CATSRVGRETQYF. The CDR3 bases are TGTGCCACCAGCAGAGTGGGGCGAGAGACCCAGTACTTC.

V usage is TRBV7-6 and J usage is TRBJ2-3; D is perhaps TRBD1 (5 bases). Germline CDR1 is SGHVS and CDR2 is FNYEAQ. Trimming removed 2 bases from V and 4 bases from J, with 13 bases in between. The CDR3 spans 15 residues. CDR3 bases: TGTGCCAGCAGCTTAAATGGGGCTAACGCAGATACGCAGTATTTT. Translated: CASSLNGANADTQYF.

V gene TRBV7-2 combines with J gene TRBJ2-1; 8 bases are shared with TRBD2. Germline assignment: CDR1 SGHTA and CDR2 FQGNSA. This CDR3 region has 15 residues. V shed 4 bases and J 6 bases; nucleotides not matched to a gene: 8. DNA for the CDR3: TGTGCCAGCAGCTCAGACCCGGGGACTAGCAATGAGCAGTTCTTC. Amino acids: CASSSDPGTSNEQFF.

This chain uses TRBV29-1 with TRBJ1-2; 8 bases are a match to TRBD1. This CDR3 has 16 residues. Per the germline V gene, CDR1 is SQVTM and CDR2 is ANQGSEA. V was clipped by 5 bases and J by 4 bases; unmatched bases: 15. The CDR3 is CSVFYRGQGYTYGYTF. CDR3 nucleotide sequence: TGCAGCGTTTTTTATCGTGGACAGGGCTACACCTATGGCTACACCTTC.

The chain is built from TRBV9 and TRBJ1-5, with 7 nucleotides matching TRBD1. The CDR3 consists of 14 residues. The ends lost 3 bases at V and 2 bases at J; junction bases unmatched: 2. CDR1 and CDR2 from the germline V gene are SGDLS and YYNGEE. Here the CDR3 reads CASSGGTGNQPQHF. For the CDR3, the DNA is TGTGCCAGCAGCGGGGGGACAGGCAATCAGCCCCAGCATTTT.

The gene calls are TRBV6-1 and TRBJ2-5; 9 nucleotides line up with TRBD1. V trimming: 4 bases; J trimming: 4 bases; junction bases outside the gene matches: 10. The CDR3 has 16 amino acids. Germline V CDR1 and CDR2: MNHNS, SASEGT. In nucleotides, the CDR3 is TGTGCCAGCAGTGTCTTGGTAGCGACAGGGGGAGAGACCCAGTACTTC. Translating gives CASSVLVATGGETQYF.

This chain links TRBV12-3 or TRBV12-4 with TRBJ2-3; no firm D call. The length of the CDR3 is 13 residues. Trimming removed 6 bases at V and 4 bases at J, with 11 bases between. Here the CDR3 DNA reads TGTGCCAGCAGCCCCTCCCCCCCAGATACGCAGTATTTT. Its protein product is CASSPSPPDTQYF.

In its sample, this clone was seen once. The rearrangement joins TRBV11-2 to TRBJ2-7, with a possible D match to TRBD1 (6 bases). The germline V and J ends were trimmed by 5 bases and 6 bases, with 14 bases remaining between them. This CDR3 has 13 residues. Germline assignment: CDR1 SGHAT and CDR2 FQNNGV. The CDR3 nucleotides read TGTGCCAGCAGCACCTCGAACAGGGTCGAGCAGTACTTC. Protein: CASSTSNRVEQYF.